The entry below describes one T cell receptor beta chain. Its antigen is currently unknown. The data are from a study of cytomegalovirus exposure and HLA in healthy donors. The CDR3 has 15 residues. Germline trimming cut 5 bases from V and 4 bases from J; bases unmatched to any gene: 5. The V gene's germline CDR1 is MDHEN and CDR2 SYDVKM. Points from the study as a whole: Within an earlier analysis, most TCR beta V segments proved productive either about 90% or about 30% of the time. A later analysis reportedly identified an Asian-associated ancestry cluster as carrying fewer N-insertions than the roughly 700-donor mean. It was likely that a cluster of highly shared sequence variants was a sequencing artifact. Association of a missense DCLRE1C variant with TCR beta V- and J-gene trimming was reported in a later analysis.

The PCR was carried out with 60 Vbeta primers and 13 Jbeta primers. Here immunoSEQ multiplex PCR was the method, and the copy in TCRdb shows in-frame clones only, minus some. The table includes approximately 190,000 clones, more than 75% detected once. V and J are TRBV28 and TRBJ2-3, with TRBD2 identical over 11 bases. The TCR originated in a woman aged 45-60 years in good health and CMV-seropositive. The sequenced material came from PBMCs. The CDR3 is CASSPTSGSPDTQYF. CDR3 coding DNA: TGTGCCAGCAGTCCAACTAGCGGGAGCCCAGATACGCAGTATTTT. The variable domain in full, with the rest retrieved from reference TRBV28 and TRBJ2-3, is DVKVTQSSRYLVKRTGEKVFLECVQDMDHENMFWYRQDPGLGLRLIYFSYDVKMKEKGDIPEGYSVSREKKERFSLILESASTNQTSMYLCASSPTSGSPDTQYFGPGTRLTVL.